Presented here are 32 T cell receptor beta chains from one specimen sequenced in a study of blood T cell repertoires in COVID-19. Profiling relied on immunoSEQ multiplex PCR, and the TCRdb table lists in-frame clones only, not all of them. Of about 350,000 clones in the sample, over 75% are singletons; the top ten hold under 3%. The material sequenced was PBMCs or T cells enriched from blood (not recorded which). These receptors were taken from a woman aged 30 to 39 who had recovered from COVID-19.

The chain carries TRBV5-4 and TRBJ2-7; D remains unclear. The ends were cut back, 4 bases at V and 4 bases at J, with 9 bases in the middle. The CDR3 is 12 amino acids. Looked up from germline, CDR1 is SGHNT and CDR2 is YYREEE (reference sequence). CDR3 coding DNA: TGTGCCAGCAGCAAAGACACTTACGAGCAGTACTTC. Protein sequence: CASSKDTYEQYF. Full variable domain (rest looked up from reference TRBV5-4 and TRBJ2-7): ETGVTQSPTHLIKTRGQQVTLRCSSQSGHNTVSWYQQALGQGPQFIFQYYREEENGRGNFPPRFSGLQFPNYSSELNVNALELDDSALYLCASSKDTYEQYFGPGTRLTVT.

This clone has only a few counts. This chain links TRBV18 with TRBJ2-7; D perhaps matches TRBD1 (5 bases). V shed 2 bases and J shed 3 bases, with 14 bases lying between them. Germline V lookup: CDR1 KGHSH, CDR2 LQKENI. There are 15 residues in the CDR3. CDR3 loop: CASSPEMTAYYEQYF. CDR3 nucleotides: TGTGCCAGCTCACCAGAGATGACAGCCTACTACGAGCAGTACTTC.

V gene TRBV7-9 combines with J gene TRBJ2-6, with a possible D match to TRBD2 (6 bases). CDR1 and CDR2 from the germline V gene are SEHNR and FQNEAQ (reference sequence). V lost 5 bases, J lost 0 bases, and 14 bases lay in between. The CDR3 has 17 residues. CDR3 coding DNA: TGTGCCAGCAGCGTCGGGACTCCAAACTCTGGGGCCAACGTCCTGACTTTC. Its translation: CASSVGTPNSGANVLTF. Using reference TRBV7-9 and TRBJ2-6 for the parts outside the CDR3, the full variable domain is DTGVSQNPRHKITKRGQNVTFRCDPISEHNRLYWYRQTLGQGPEFLTYFQNEAQLEKSRLLSDRFSAERPKGSFSTLEIQRTEQGDSAMYLCASSVGTPNSGANVLTFGAGSRLTVL.

The V gene is TRBV29-1, the J gene TRBJ1-1, with 7 bases matching TRBD1. V lost 3 bases, J lost 6 bases, and 7 bases stayed unmatched. The germline V gene has CDR1 SQVTM and CDR2 ANQGSEA. The CDR3 covers 13 residues. For the CDR3, the DNA is TGCAGCGTTGAGGGGTGGCAGGGGGCTGAAGCTTTCTTT. Encoded protein: CSVEGWQGAEAFF. Full variable domain (missing parts from reference TRBV29-1 and TRBJ1-1): SAVISQKPSRDICQRGTSLTIQCQVDSQVTMMFWYRQQPGQSLTLIATANQGSEATYESGFVIDKFPISRPNLTFSTLTVSNMSPEDSSIYLCSVEGWQGAEAFFGQGTRLTVV.

This chain connects TRBV6-2 or TRBV6-3 to TRBJ2-7; weak D call: TRBD1 (6 bases). Germline values: CDR1 MNHEY, CDR2 SVGEGT. The CDR3 is made up of 16 amino acids. The ends were cut back, 0 bases at V and 0 bases at J, with 12 bases in the middle. The CDR3 DNA is TGTGCCAGCAGTTACTCCCCAGGGGCGGCCTCCTACGAGCAGTACTTC. Translation: CASSYSPGAASYEQYF.

The chain carries TRBV30 and TRBJ2-7, with TRBD1 as a possible D gene (5 bases). The CDR3 consists of 11 residues. Germline CDR1 and CDR2: GTSNPN and SVGIG (reference sequence). Trimming took off 5 bases at V and 4 bases at J, with 9 bases between the two ends. As DNA, the CDR3 is TGTGCCTGGGAGACAGCTTACGAGCAGTACTTC. It is translated as CAWETAYEQYF.

V gene TRBV6-5 combines with J gene TRBJ2-3, with D possibly TRBD2 on 6 matching bases. The V end lost 7 bases, the J end lost 0 bases, and 11 bases lay between the germline ends. The CDR3 runs to 14 residues. Germline CDR1 MNHEY, CDR2 SVGAGI. CDR3 nucleotides: TGTGCCAGCAAAGGGGCGGGGAGCACAGATACGCAGTATTTT. It codes for CASKGAGSTDTQYF.

The chain is built from TRBV29-1 and TRBJ1-4; a weak D match, TRBD1 (5 bases). CDR1 and CDR2 from the germline V gene are SQVTM and ANQGSEA. The CDR3 contains 14 residues. V was shortened by 4 bases and J by 3 bases, with 12 bases between the two germline ends. CDR3 bases: TGCAGCGTTGGGGCAGGGCAATCTAATGAAAAACTGTTTTTT. Translating gives CSVGAGQSNEKLFF.

This clone occurred once. This chain connects TRBV19 to TRBJ2-1; 7 bases agree with TRBD1. Losses at the gene ends were 6 bases for V and 0 bases for J; bases not matched to a gene: 5. CDR3 length equals 15 residues. CDR1 is LNHDA, CDR2 SQIVND, per germline (reference sequence). This CDR3 reads CASSLRGSSYNEQFF. CDR3 bases: TGTGCCAGTAGCCTCAGGGGGAGCTCCTACAATGAGCAGTTCTTC.

The chain couples TRBV7-9 to TRBJ1-2; TRBD1 agrees at 7 bases. V lost 5 bases and J lost 7; bases outside the gene matches: 10. The germline V gene encodes CDR1 SEHNR and CDR2 FQNEAQ (reference sequence). The CDR3 covers 14 residues. The CDR3 sequence: CASSRGQPTGGYTF. The CDR3 nucleotides are TGTGCCAGCAGCCGGGGACAGCCCACGGGTGGCTACACCTTC.

This chain links TRBV12-3 or TRBV12-4 with TRBJ1-2, with D unresolved. With 5 bases removed from V and 4 bases from J, the gap between germline ends came to 11 bases. CDR3 length: 13 residues. The CDR3 DNA sequence: TGTGCCAGCAGTCTGACTCGAGGCTATGGCTACACCTTC. Encoded protein: CASSLTRGYGYTF.

V usage is TRBV4-1 and J usage is TRBJ2-1; 15 nucleotides line up with TRBD2. From germline, CDR1 is MGHRA and CDR2 YSYEKL. Losses at the gene ends were 3 bases for V and 10 bases for J; bases not matched to a gene: 7. This CDR3 has 16 residues. CDR3 in DNA: TGCGCCAGCAGCCATAACGCCGGGACTAGCGGGGGGGAGCAGTTCTTC. Translation: CASSHNAGTSGGEQFF.

The V gene is TRBV5-4, the J gene TRBJ2-1; the D is unclear. This CDR3 is 15 amino acids long. Germline V gives CDR1 SGHNT, CDR2 YYREEE (reference sequence). The V end was cut by 0 bases, the J end by 8 bases, with 15 bases between. CDR3 amino acids: CASSLVAGSWDEQFF. The CDR3 bases are TGTGCCAGCAGCTTGGTTGCAGGTTCCTGGGATGAGCAGTTCTTC.

The CDR3 DNA reads as TGCGCCAGCAGCTTGTACGGACCTACTAGCCAAGAGACCCAGTACTTC. This gives the protein CASSLYGPTSQETQYF. The chain joins TRBV5-1 to TRBJ2-5, with D tentatively TRBD2 (5 bases). V was cut by 1 base and J by 1 base, with 14 bases left in between. The CDR3 loop spans 16 amino acids. CDR1 and CDR2 (germline): SGHRS, YFSETQ.

V gene TRBV5-1 combines with J gene TRBJ2-7; 8 bases align to TRBD2. Trimming at V came to 3 bases and at J to 3 bases, leaving 11 bases not matched to a gene. Germline V lookup: CDR1 SGHRS, CDR2 YFSETQ. CDR3 length: 16 amino acids. The CDR3 sequence is CASSSSSAGVSYEQYF. The CDR3 DNA is TGCGCCAGCAGCTCAAGTTCAGCGGGAGTGAGCTACGAGCAGTACTTC.

V gene TRBV5-6 combines with J gene TRBJ1-1; 8 nucleotides match TRBD1. CDR3 length equals 12 residues. Germline V gene data show CDR1 as SGHDT and CDR2 as YYEEEE. Trimming at V came to 0 bases and at J to 11 bases, leaving 3 bases not matched to a gene. The CDR3: CASSLVRGLAFF. CDR3 nucleotides: TGTGCCAGCAGCTTGGTCAGGGGGCTGGCTTTCTTT.

The chain carries TRBV7-2 and TRBJ2-2, with 7 bases lining up with TRBD2. CDR3 length equals 15 residues. V lost 5 bases to trimming and J lost 2 bases; unmatched junction nucleotides: 5. Looked up from germline, CDR1 is SGHTA and CDR2 is FQGNSA. The CDR3 sequence is CASSLGLENTGELFF. CDR3 sequence (DNA): TGTGCCAGCAGCCTTGGACTAGAAAACACCGGGGAGCTGTTTTTT.

The chain uses TRBV24-1 and TRBJ2-1; 9 bases agree with TRBD1. From germline, CDR1 is KGHDR and CDR2 SFDVKD. The V segment lost 4 bases and the J segment 3 bases; nucleotides outside the gene matches: 6. CDR3 size: 16 residues. DNA for the CDR3: TGTGCCACCAGTGAAACTACAGGGGGCTTCTACAATGAGCAGTTCTTC. It yields the protein CATSETTGGFYNEQFF.

The chain carries TRBV27 and TRBJ1-2, with a possible D match to TRBD1 (6 bases). There are 15 residues in the CDR3. The V gene's germline CDR1 is MNHEY and CDR2 SMNVEV (reference sequence). Trimming stripped 0 bases from V and 5 bases from J, with 13 bases between. The CDR3 here is CASSLSSRGDYGYTF. In DNA, the CDR3 is TGTGCCAGCAGTTTATCGTCCAGGGGCGATTATGGCTACACCTTC.

The rearrangement links TRBV28 to TRBJ1-2, with 8 bases that match TRBD1. This CDR3 is built from 15 residues. The trim removed 4 bases at V and 3 bases at J, leaving 7 bases unmatched. CDR1 is MDHEN, CDR2 SYDVKM, per germline. The CDR3 loop reads CASSSGRGRDYGYTF. CDR3 nucleotides: TGTGCCAGCAGTTCGGGCAGGGGGCGCGACTATGGCTACACCTTC.

This clone was detected a few times. V gene TRBV14 combines with J gene TRBJ2-7, with D tentatively TRBD2 (6 bases). The ends were cut back, 0 bases at V and 4 bases at J, with 10 bases in the middle. Per germline, CDR1 SGHDN and CDR2 FVKESK. CDR3 length equals 14 residues. CDR3 bases: TGTGCCAGCAGCCAAGAGGGAGGCCGATACGAGCAGTACTTC. It codes for CASSQEGGRYEQYF. Filled out from reference TRBV14 and TRBJ2-7, the complete variable domain reads EAGVTQFPSHSVIEKGQTVTLRCDPISGHDNLYWYRRVMGKEIKFLLHFVKESKQDESGMPNNRFLAERTGGTYSTLKVQPAELEDSGVYFCASSQEGGRYEQYFGPGTRLTVT.

The chain carries TRBV27 and TRBJ2-6; 10 nucleotides line up with TRBD1. The CDR3 spans 19 residues. V lost 4 bases and J lost 0; bases outside the gene matches: 9. Germline loops: CDR1 MNHEY, CDR2 SMNVEV (reference sequence). CDR3 loop: CASSSSPRDRGSGANVLTF. Written as DNA, the CDR3 is TGTGCCAGCAGTTCCTCCCCCCGGGACAGGGGCTCTGGGGCCAACGTCCTGACTTTC.

The V gene is TRBV28, the J gene TRBJ1-6, with D unresolved. Germline assignment: CDR1 MDHEN and CDR2 SYDVKM. Trimming removed 6 bases at V and 8 bases at J, with 11 bases between. The CDR3 is made up of 13 amino acids. In DNA form, the CDR3 reads TGTGCCAGCAGAGGAGGCTTTGATTCACCCCTCCACTTT. Protein sequence: CASRGGFDSPLHF. Full variable domain (rest looked up from reference TRBV28 and TRBJ1-6): DVKVTQSSRYLVKRTGEKVFLECVQDMDHENMFWYRQDPGLGLRLIYFSYDVKMKEKGDIPEGYSVSREKKERFSLILESASTNQTSMYLCASRGGFDSPLHFGNGTRLTVT.

This chain connects TRBV4-1 to TRBJ2-3, with a tentative D call TRBD2 (5 bases). The CDR3 consists of 16 residues. The germline CDR1 and CDR2 sequences are MGHRA and YSYEKL. The V end was cut by 3 bases, the J end by 1 base, with 14 bases between. Here the CDR3 reads CASSHALAPGTDTQYF. The CDR3 nucleotides are TGCGCCAGCAGCCACGCTCTAGCCCCCGGCACAGATACGCAGTATTTT.

The chain combines TRBV27 with TRBJ2-1, with D uncertain. Deletions cut 5 bases from V and 0 bases from J, with 17 bases between. CDR1 is MNHEY, CDR2 SMNVEV, per germline (reference sequence). The CDR3 sequence is 17 residues long. CDR3 sequence reads: CASSLLPSESSYNEQFF. The CDR3 nucleotides read TGTGCCAGCAGTCTCCTCCCCTCGGAGAGCTCCTACAATGAGCAGTTCTTC.

The chain carries TRBV19 and TRBJ2-7; 8 nucleotides align to TRBD2. Germline loops: CDR1 LNHDA, CDR2 SQIVND (reference sequence). There are 15 residues in the CDR3. The V gene end was trimmed by 6 bases and the J gene end by 4 bases; junction bases not matched to a gene: 11. CDR3 nucleotides: TGTGCCAGTAGCACCGGAGCGGGAGAGCGATACGAGCAGTACTTC. It specifies CASSTGAGERYEQYF.

The CDR3 coding sequence is TGTGCCAGCAACCCAGGGGGGTCCCTTGGCTACACCTTC. Translation: CASNPGGSLGYTF. J is TRBJ1-2 and V is TRBV6-5, with 7 bases matching TRBD1. Germline loops: CDR1 MNHEY, CDR2 SVGAGI. After removal of 7 bases from V and 7 bases from J, the junction contained 9 bases not matched to a gene. The CDR3 consists of 13 residues.

This chain joins TRBV2 and TRBJ1-4, with 8 bases fitting TRBD1. Germline V CDR1 and CDR2: SNHLY, FYNNEI. The CDR3 is made up of 15 amino acids. After removal of 3 bases from V and 3 bases from J, the junction contained 3 bases not matched to a gene. In DNA, the CDR3 is TGTGCCAGCAGTGAGCAGGGGGCTGCTAATGAAAAACTGTTTTTT. This sequence encodes CASSEQGAANEKLFF.

The chain carries TRBV10-3 and TRBJ2-1; 8 bases map to TRBD2. Germline-derived CDR1 and CDR2 are ENHRY and SYGVKD. This CDR3 is built from 15 residues. V lost 6 bases to trimming and J lost 9 bases; unmatched junction nucleotides: 13. This CDR3 is CAIRDPGLGGREQFF. As DNA, the CDR3 is TGTGCCATCAGGGACCCGGGACTAGGTGGGCGTGAGCAGTTCTTC.

The genes are TRBV5-1 and TRBJ1-5, with a weak D call TRBD1 (6 bases). The length of the CDR3 is 14 residues. Germline CDR1 is SGHRS and CDR2 is YFSETQ. Trimming took off 0 bases at V and 5 bases at J, with 9 bases between the two ends. The CDR3: CASSLAGVDQPQHF. CDR3 DNA sequence: TGCGCCAGCAGCTTGGCAGGGGTGGATCAGCCCCAGCATTTT.

Turning to this clone: This sample also contains other DNA sequences that code for the same CDR3. The chain links TRBV28 to TRBJ1-2; D possibly corresponds to TRBD1 (5 bases). CDR1 is MDHEN, CDR2 SYDVKM, per germline. The CDR3 is 14 residues long. V was trimmed by 4 bases and J by 5 bases, leaving 14 bases between them. The DNA for the CDR3 is TGTGCCAGCAGTTCCCCGCAGGGAGGATATGGCTACACCTTC. Translating it yields CASSSPQGGYGYTF.

V gene TRBV10-3 combines with J gene TRBJ2-7; D remains unclear. Trimming took 8 bases from V and 1 from J, leaving 12 bases between them. The CDR3 is 13 residues long. Germline CDR1 reads ENHRY; CDR2 reads SYGVKD. The CDR3 DNA reads TGTGCCATCGCAGGCCTTGGGTCCTACGAGCAGTACTTC. Translation: CAIAGLGSYEQYF.